One sample yielded the 30 T cell receptor beta chains listed below, sequenced in a study of post-analysis software for immune sequencing data. Study-wide findings and caveats: Higher frequency in patients than in controls was seen for roughly five TRBV segments, with TRBV5-6, TRBV5-1 and TRBV20-1 among them.

Presence of unique molecular identifiers characterized the TCR beta cDNA libraries. TCRdb analysed the PCR reads with MiXCR anew, one entry per CDR3 protein. The table shows roughly 800,000 distinct CDR3 sequences, with approximately 30% occurring only once. No antigen has been assigned to these receptors. The material sequenced was blood. The receptors originated from a girl between 5 and 17 years old with multiple sclerosis.

The chain is built from TRBV6-4 and TRBJ2-1; D may correspond to TRBD1 or TRBD2 (5 bases each). The V and J ends lost 2 bases and 10 bases respectively, with 12 bases between them. The germline V gene has CDR1 MRHNA and CDR2 SNTAGT. The CDR3 has 13 residues. CDR3 loop: CASSDLRGGEQFF. The CDR3 region has the DNA TGTGCCAGCAGTGACCTGAGGGGCGGGGAGCAGTTCTTC.

This clonotype was picked up many times. The gene calls are TRBV15 and TRBJ2-5; D remains ambiguous. CDR3 length equals 11 residues. Germline CDR1 is LNHNV and CDR2 is YYDKDF (reference sequence). V lost 4 bases and J lost 3, with 3 bases in between. DNA of the CDR3: TGTGCCACCAGCATCAAAGAGACCCAGTACTTC. Translation: CATSIKETQYF.

In nucleotides, the CDR3 is TGTGCCAGCAGTTTAGAGCCTAGCGGGAGGGTTTGGAACACAGATACGCAGTATTTT. Amino acids: CASSLEPSGRVWNTDTQYF. The chain has TRBV27 and TRBJ2-3; 12 nucleotides align to TRBD2. V was clipped by 2 bases and J by 2 bases; unmatched bases: 11. From germline, CDR1 is MNHEY and CDR2 SMNVEV (reference sequence). CDR3 length: 19 amino acids.

V usage is TRBV6-2 or TRBV6-3 and J usage is TRBJ2-1; TRBD2 matches at 12 bases. The germline CDR1 and CDR2 sequences are MNHEY and SVGEGT. The CDR3 runs to 17 residues. The V gene end was trimmed by 5 bases and the J gene end by 0 bases; junction bases not matched to a gene: 5. In DNA form, the CDR3 reads TGTGCCAGCAGTCCCACTAGCGGGAGGAGCTCCTACAATGAGCAGTTCTTC. It is translated as CASSPTSGRSSYNEQFF.

This sequence joins TRBV14 and TRBJ2-2; 7 positions match TRBD1. Germline V lookup: CDR1 SGHDN, CDR2 FVKESK. Germline trimming cut 4 bases from V and 3 bases from J; bases unmatched to any gene: 8. CDR3 size: 16 residues. CDR3 protein: CASSPWGTEDTGELFF. CDR3 bases: TGTGCCAGCAGCCCCTGGGGGACAGAAGACACCGGGGAGCTGTTTTTT.

Only a few counts were recorded for this clonotype. The rearrangement joins TRBV4-3 to TRBJ1-2, with D maybe TRBD1 (6 bases). V lost 1 base and J 8 bases, leaving 14 bases between the germline ends. The CDR3 contains 14 residues. CDR1 is LGHNA, CDR2 YSLEER, per germline. The CDR3 DNA is TGCGCCAGCAGCCAAGCCCGGGGGGCAATCGGCTACACCTTC. This sequence encodes CASSQARGAIGYTF.

The J gene is TRBJ1-2, the V gene TRBV3-1; D might be TRBD1 (6 bases). The CDR3 length is 17 residues. V shed 3 bases and J shed 7 bases, with 24 bases lying between them. Per germline, CDR1 LGHDT and CDR2 YNNKEL (reference sequence). The CDR3 coding sequence is TGTGCCAGCAGCCATGCATACGACAGGCGGGCTGTTTCTGGCTACACCTTC. It specifies CASSHAYDRRAVSGYTF.

J is TRBJ2-4 and V is TRBV20-1; 7 bases match TRBD2. Germline V gene sequence: CDR1 DFQATT, CDR2 SNEGSKA (reference sequence). V lost 3 bases to trimming and J lost 0 bases; unmatched junction nucleotides: 8. This CDR3 is built from 16 residues. As DNA, the CDR3 is TGCAGTGCTAGGGGCAGCGGGGAGGGAGCCAAAAACATTCAGTACTTC. This codes for CSARGSGEGAKNIQYF.

The rearrangement joins TRBV6-1 to TRBJ1-4, with D hard to call. Trimming stripped 3 bases from V and 3 bases from J, with 17 bases between. Germline V gene sequence: CDR1 MNHNS, CDR2 SASEGT. The CDR3 runs 17 residues. The CDR3 loop reads CASSESPGASANEKLFF. Here the CDR3 DNA reads TGTGCCAGCAGTGAGTCACCAGGCGCTTCGGCTAATGAAAAACTGTTTTTT.

The chain has TRBV4-1 and TRBJ2-1; TRBD2 agrees at 14 bases. This CDR3 has 15 residues. CDR1 and CDR2 (germline): MGHRA, YSYEKL. The V segment lost 4 bases and the J segment 6 bases; nucleotides outside the gene matches: 2. For the CDR3, the DNA is TGCGCCAGCAGCCGACTAGCGGGGGGGCCCAATGAGCAGTTCTTC. Its translation: CASSRLAGGPNEQFF.

This chain uses TRBV9 with TRBJ2-1; 11 bases agree with TRBD2. The V segment lost 5 bases and the J segment 2 bases; nucleotides outside the gene matches: 3. The germline CDR1 and CDR2 sequences are SGDLS and YYNGEE. This CDR3 is built from 15 residues. CDR3 amino acids: CASSSGGVAYNEQFF. Here the CDR3 DNA reads TGTGCCAGCAGTAGCGGGGGGGTGGCCTACAATGAGCAGTTCTTC.

In its sample, this clonotype was seen a few times. This chain links TRBV20-1 with TRBJ2-4, with D perhaps assigned TRBD1 or TRBD2 (6 bases each). Between the trimmed V and J ends, which lost 0 bases and 7 bases, there was a span of 13 bases. This CDR3 comprises 14 residues. CDR1 and CDR2 from the germline V gene are DFQATT and SNEGSKA (reference sequence). Written as DNA, the CDR3 is TGCAGTGCTAGAGATCGGAGGGGGTGGAACATTCAGTACTTC. It codes for CSARDRRGWNIQYF.

As concerns this clonotype: The CDR3 ends on some other residue instead of the conserved phenylalanine or tryptophan, so this is likely a read error. The CDR3 DNA follows: TGCAGCGATTGGACGGGCGGTGAGCAGTTCGTC. This codes for CSDWTGGEQFV. The rearrangement links TRBV29-1 to TRBJ2-1; D is undetermined. V lost 7 bases and J 9 bases, leaving 13 bases between the germline ends. The CDR3 covers 11 residues. Germline V gene sequence: CDR1 SQVTM, CDR2 ANQGSEA.

This chain connects TRBV7-2 to TRBJ2-5; no clear D. The CDR3 extends over 16 amino acids. Trimming shortened V by 2 bases and J by 2 bases, and 15 bases separated the two germline ends. Per the germline V gene, CDR1 is SGHTA and CDR2 is FQGNSA. The CDR3 region has the DNA TGTGCCAGCAGCTTATACACCGGGTCCCAACAAGAGACCCAGTACTTC. It is translated as CASSLYTGSQQETQYF.

This clonotype was counted only a few times. The V and J genes are TRBV7-9 and TRBJ2-1; weak D call: TRBD1 (5 bases). Germline V gene lookup returns CDR1 SEHNR and CDR2 FQNEAQ (reference sequence). The V and J ends lost 3 bases and 7 bases respectively, with 13 bases between them. CDR3 length: 14 amino acids. The CDR3 reads CASSFSQGQNEQFF. CDR3 sequence (DNA): TGTGCCAGCAGCTTTAGTCAGGGCCAGAATGAGCAGTTCTTC.

The chain joins TRBV7-2 to TRBJ1-6; no definite D call. Trimming took off 3 bases at V and 6 bases at J, with 15 bases between the two ends. Germline-derived CDR1 and CDR2 are SGHTA and FQGNSA. CDR3 length: 16 residues. CDR3 amino acids: CASSFMSRAPNSPLHF. CDR3 DNA: TGTGCCAGCAGCTTTATGTCCCGGGCGCCTAATTCACCCCTCCACTTT.

The chain has TRBV28 and TRBJ2-1; 8 bases line up with TRBD2. V was clipped by 1 base and J by 8 bases; unmatched bases: 7. CDR1 is MDHEN, CDR2 SYDVKM, per germline. The CDR3 is 15 residues long. The CDR3 DNA reads TGTGCCAGCAGTTTATCACTAGCGGTTTACGATGAGCAGTTCTTC. It yields the protein CASSLSLAVYDEQFF.

This chain connects TRBV5-1 to TRBJ1-2; a weak D match, TRBD1 (6 bases). Germline V gives CDR1 SGHRS, CDR2 YFSETQ. Trimming removed 4 bases from V and 1 base from J, with 14 bases in between. CDR3 length: 15 amino acids. The DNA for the CDR3 is TGCGCCAGCAGCCATGGGGGGCCTAGTAACTATGGCTACACCTTC. Its protein product is CASSHGGPSNYGYTF.

V is TRBV29-1 and J is TRBJ2-5, with a weak D call TRBD1 (5 bases). This CDR3 has 16 amino acids. The germline V and J ends were trimmed by 5 bases and 1 base, with 20 bases remaining between them. Germline V gives CDR1 SQVTM, CDR2 ANQGSEA. CDR3 loop: CSVNGADGRVQETQYF. The DNA for the CDR3 is TGCAGCGTTAATGGGGCCGACGGCAGGGTCCAAGAGACCCAGTACTTC.

This rearrangement joins TRBV9 to TRBJ2-5, with TRBD2 matching over 8 bases. Germline CDR1 and CDR2: SGDLS and YYNGEE. The J segment lost 5 bases and the V segment lost 3 bases, leaving 15 bases of the junction unmatched. This CDR3 comprises 17 residues. CDR3 in amino acids: CASSGTVAGGGSETQYF. The CDR3 DNA follows: TGTGCCAGCAGCGGTACGGTGGCGGGGGGCGGCAGTGAGACCCAGTACTTC.

The V and J genes are TRBV20-1 and TRBJ2-5; TRBD2 agrees at 7 bases. Matching the DNA end better, TRBJ2-7 makes the J call doubtful. Germline CDR1 reads DFQATT; CDR2 reads SNEGSKA (reference sequence). This CDR3 region has 13 residues. The CDR3 nucleotides are TGCAGTGCTCGGCAGGGAGGGGCCTACGAGCAGTACTTC. Encoded protein: CSARQGGAYEQYF.

This clonotype was seen a handful of times. An end of the junction differs from the germline gene, which may be a read error. This CDR3 is CAGSNHVGNYGYTF. In DNA, the CDR3 is TGTGCCGGCAGCAATCATGTCGGTAACTATGGCTACACCTTC. The rearrangement uses TRBV25-1 and TRBJ1-2; no reliable D call. CDR3 size: 14 residues. Per the germline V gene, CDR1 is MGHDK and CDR2 is SYGVNS.

This clonotype came up a few times. The rearrangement joins TRBV20-1 to TRBJ1-1, with 11 bases that match TRBD1. The germline CDR1 and CDR2 sequences are DFQATT and SNEGSKA (reference sequence). Trimming cost V 5 bases and J 4 bases; bases outside gene matches: 6. The length of the CDR3 is 14 residues. The CDR3 loop reads CSAPLDRGPTEAFF. The CDR3 DNA reads TGCAGTGCTCCCCTGGACAGGGGGCCCACTGAAGCTTTCTTT.

This clonotype was recorded many times. This chain joins TRBV12-3 or TRBV12-4 and TRBJ2-7, with 11 positions matching TRBD1. The CDR3 extends over 14 amino acids. Trimming cost V 7 bases and J 5 bases; bases outside gene matches: 7. CDR3 residues: CASTRTGGTDEQYF. The DNA for the CDR3 is TGTGCCAGCACCCGGACAGGGGGCACGGACGAGCAGTACTTC.

The V gene is TRBV7-9, the J gene TRBJ2-1; TRBD2 matches at 8 bases. Germline V gene data show CDR1 as SEHNR and CDR2 as FQNEAQ (reference sequence). The CDR3 is 11 residues long. The J segment lost 12 bases and the V segment lost 5 bases, leaving 3 bases of the junction unmatched. The CDR3 loop reads CASSHREGQFF. The CDR3 coding sequence is TGTGCCAGCAGCCACCGGGAGGGGCAGTTCTTC.

About this clonotype itself: A much larger clone differs from this one at a single base, so this may be a read error. This sequence joins TRBV6-6 and TRBJ2-1, with D perhaps TRBD2 (6 bases). The CDR3 runs to 14 residues. V was cut by 6 bases and J by 15 bases, with 24 bases left in between. CDR1 and CDR2 (germline): MNHNY, SVGAGI (reference sequence). CDR3 loop: CASSTGTRGSMVFF. In DNA form, the CDR3 reads TGTGCCAGCAGCACCGGGACGCGGGGCTCGATGGTGTTCTTC.

This clonotype was detected a few times. This chain links TRBV28 with TRBJ2-3, with 9 bases identical to TRBD2. This CDR3 has 16 residues. Unmatched junction bases numbered 8, after V lost 6 bases and J lost 1 base. Per germline, CDR1 MDHEN and CDR2 SYDVKM. The CDR3 protein is CASRQRLAERTDTQYF. DNA of the CDR3: TGTGCCAGCAGACAAAGACTAGCGGAACGCACAGATACGCAGTATTTT.

The chain employs TRBV6-5 and TRBJ1-1; no firm D call. V lost 2 bases, J lost 1 base, and 5 bases lay in between. This CDR3 has 13 residues. CDR1 and CDR2 (germline): MNHEY, SVGAGI. CDR3 sequence: CASSYVKNTEAFF. CDR3 nucleotides: TGTGCCAGCAGTTACGTCAAGAACACTGAAGCTTTCTTT.

This clonotype occurred a few times. The chain combines TRBV27 with TRBJ2-1; 10 bases fit TRBD2. The CDR3 length is 14 residues. With 5 bases clipped from V and 4 bases from J, the junction kept 2 bases outside the gene matches. The germline V gene has CDR1 MNHEY and CDR2 SMNVEV (reference sequence). The CDR3 DNA reads as TGTGCCAGCAGTCGTAGCGGGAGGTACAATGAGCAGTTCTTC. The encoded protein is CASSRSGRYNEQFF.

This chain connects TRBV15 to TRBJ2-5, with a possible D match to TRBD1 (6 bases). Between the trimmed V and J ends, which lost 3 bases and 0 bases, there was a span of 17 bases. CDR1 is LNHNV, CDR2 YYDKDF, per germline (reference sequence). The CDR3 runs to 17 residues. CDR3 residues: CATSSPASGVYQETQYF. CDR3 nucleotides: TGTGCCACCAGCAGTCCCGCCTCAGGGGTCTACCAAGAGACCCAGTACTTC.